This TCR beta chain was recovered during a study of cytomegalovirus exposure and HLA in healthy donors. The V segment lost 8 bases and the J segment 5 bases; nucleotides outside the gene matches: 10. There are 15 residues in the CDR3. Germline V gives CDR1 MNHNS, CDR2 SASEGT. The table came from immunoSEQ multiplex PCR; TCRdb's copy has only in-frame clones and leaves some out. Among more than 95,000 clones listed, about 91% were seen once. The TCR originated in a young man in good health and CMV-seronegative. Input material: PBMCs. The chain recombines TRBV6-1 with TRBJ1-4, with TRBD1 matching 8 bases. The CDR3 bases are TGTGCCAGCCGAGCGGCAGGGGGCAACAATGAAAAACTGTTTTTT. Translated, it gives CASRAAGGNNEKLFF.